These 2 T cell receptor beta chains came from one sample sequenced in a study of T cells in women clearing cervical HPV infection. Here immunoSEQ multiplex PCR was the method, and the copy in TCRdb shows in-frame clones only, minus some. The clone table shows around 19,000 clones, with the ten largest holding 5% to 5.5%. The material sequenced was blood buffy coat. The receptors here all came from a woman aged 18-70 years with a cervical HPV16 infection that either progressed to CIN3+ or cleared (not recorded which).

Note on this clone: The CDR3 is cut off 3 residues early in the read; its end comes from the germline J gene. The chain has TRBV19 and TRBJ2-2; 9 bases line up with TRBD1. V lost 8 bases and J lost 6; bases outside the gene matches: 10. This CDR3 has 15 residues. Per germline, CDR1 LNHDA and CDR2 SQIVND (reference sequence). The chain's CDR3 is CASQVGQGLPGELFF. The CDR3 bases that were read are TGTGCCAGTCAAGTGGGACAGGGCCTTCCCGGGGAG.

Turning to this clone: The sequence runs out 3 residues before the end of the CDR3; the remainder is reconstructed from the germline J gene. The V call is TRBV19, the J call TRBJ2-1; 8 bases line up with TRBD1. CDR3 length: 13 residues. The germline V gene encodes CDR1 LNHDA and CDR2 SQIVND (reference sequence). V gave up 9 bases and J gave up 8 bases; unmatched junction bases: 9. The CDR3 DNA, read in part, is TGTGCCAGCAATCGACAGGGGCGGGATGAG. Residues: CASNRQGRDE. Given in full, the CDR3 is CASNRQGRDEQFF. Together with reference TRBV19 and TRBJ2-1, the CDR3 gives the full variable domain: DGGITQSPKYLFRKEGQNVTLSCEQNLNHDAMYWYRQDPGQGLRLIYYSQIVNDFQKGDIAEGYSVSREKKESFPLTVTSAQKNPTAFYLCASNRQGRDEQFFGPGTRLTVL.